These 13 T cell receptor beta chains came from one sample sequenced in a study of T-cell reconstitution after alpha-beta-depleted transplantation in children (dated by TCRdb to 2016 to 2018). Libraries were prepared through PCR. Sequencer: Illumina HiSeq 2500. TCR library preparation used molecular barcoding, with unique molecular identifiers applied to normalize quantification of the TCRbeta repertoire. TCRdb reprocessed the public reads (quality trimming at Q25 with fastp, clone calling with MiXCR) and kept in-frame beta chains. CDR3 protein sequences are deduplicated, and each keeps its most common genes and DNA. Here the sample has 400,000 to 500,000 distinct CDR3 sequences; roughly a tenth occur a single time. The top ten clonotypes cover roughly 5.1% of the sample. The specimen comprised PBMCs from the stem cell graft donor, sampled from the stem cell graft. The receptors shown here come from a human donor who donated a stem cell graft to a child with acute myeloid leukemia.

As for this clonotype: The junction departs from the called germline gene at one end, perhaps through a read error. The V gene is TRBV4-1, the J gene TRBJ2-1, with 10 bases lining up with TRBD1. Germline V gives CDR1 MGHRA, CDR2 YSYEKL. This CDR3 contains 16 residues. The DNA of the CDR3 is TGCGCCAGCAGCCAAGGAACCGGGACAGGGGATTATGACCAGTTCTTC. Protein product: CASSQGTGTGDYDQFF.

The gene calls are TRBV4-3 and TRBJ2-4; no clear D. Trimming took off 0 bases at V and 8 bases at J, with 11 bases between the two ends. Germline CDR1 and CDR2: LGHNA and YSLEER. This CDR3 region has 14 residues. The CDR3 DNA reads TGCGCCAGCAGCCAAGATGGACCAAACGACATTCAGTACTTC. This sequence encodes CASSQDGPNDIQYF.

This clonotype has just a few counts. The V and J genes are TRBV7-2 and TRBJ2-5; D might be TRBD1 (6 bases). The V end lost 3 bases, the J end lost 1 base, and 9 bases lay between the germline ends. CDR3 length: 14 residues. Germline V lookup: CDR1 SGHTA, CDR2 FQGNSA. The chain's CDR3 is CASSFQQGQETQYF. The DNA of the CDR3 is TGTGCCAGCAGCTTCCAACAGGGCCAAGAGACCCAGTACTTC. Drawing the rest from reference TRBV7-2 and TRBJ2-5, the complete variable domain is GAGVSQSPSNKVTEKGKDVELRCDPISGHTALYWYRQSLGQGLEFLIYFQGNSAPDKSGLPSDRFSAERTGGSVSTLTIQRTQQEDSAVYLCASSFQQGQETQYFGPGTRLLVL.

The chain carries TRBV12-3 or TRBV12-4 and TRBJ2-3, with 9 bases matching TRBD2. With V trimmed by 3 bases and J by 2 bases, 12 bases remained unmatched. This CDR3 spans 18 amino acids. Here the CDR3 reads CASSLPLGRGGTTDTQYF. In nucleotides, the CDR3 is TGTGCCAGCAGTTTGCCGCTAGGGCGGGGGGGAACCACAGATACGCAGTATTTT.

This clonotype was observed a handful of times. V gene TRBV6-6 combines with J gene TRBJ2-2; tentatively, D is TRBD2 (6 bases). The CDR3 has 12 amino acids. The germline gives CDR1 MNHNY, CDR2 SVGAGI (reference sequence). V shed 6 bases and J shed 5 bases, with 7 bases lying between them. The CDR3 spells CASREGTGELFF. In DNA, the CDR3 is TGTGCCAGCAGGGAGGGAACCGGGGAGCTGTTTTTT.

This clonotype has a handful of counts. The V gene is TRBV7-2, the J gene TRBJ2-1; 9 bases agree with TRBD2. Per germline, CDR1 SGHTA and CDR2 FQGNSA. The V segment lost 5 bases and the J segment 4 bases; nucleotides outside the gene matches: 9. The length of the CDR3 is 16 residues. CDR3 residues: CASSQRTSVVYNEQFF. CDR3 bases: TGTGCCAGCAGCCAACGGACTAGCGTCGTGTACAATGAGCAGTTCTTC.

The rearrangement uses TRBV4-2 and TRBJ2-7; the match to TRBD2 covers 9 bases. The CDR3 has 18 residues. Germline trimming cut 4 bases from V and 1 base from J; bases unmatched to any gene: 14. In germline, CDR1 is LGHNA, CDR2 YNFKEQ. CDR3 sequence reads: CASSPSGGREAPSYEQYF. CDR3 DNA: TGTGCCAGCAGCCCCAGCGGGGGGCGGGAGGCCCCTTCCTACGAGCAGTACTTC.

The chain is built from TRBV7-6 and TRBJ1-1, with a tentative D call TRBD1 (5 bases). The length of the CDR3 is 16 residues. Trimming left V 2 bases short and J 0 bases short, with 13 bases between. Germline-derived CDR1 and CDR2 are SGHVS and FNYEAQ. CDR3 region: CASSLLGDSMNTEAFF. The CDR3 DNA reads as TGTGCCAGCAGCTTACTGGGTGACAGCATGAACACTGAAGCTTTCTTT.

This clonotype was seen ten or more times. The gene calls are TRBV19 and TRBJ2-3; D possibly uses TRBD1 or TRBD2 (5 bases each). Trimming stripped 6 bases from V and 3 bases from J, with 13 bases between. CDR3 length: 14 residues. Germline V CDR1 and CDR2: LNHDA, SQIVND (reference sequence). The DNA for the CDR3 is TGTGCCAGTAGACCCCAGGGACCGACAGATACGCAGTATTTT. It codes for CASRPQGPTDTQYF. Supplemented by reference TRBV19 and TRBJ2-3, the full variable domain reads DGGITQSPKYLFRKEGQNVTLSCEQNLNHDAMYWYRQDPGQGLRLIYYSQIVNDFQKGDIAEGYSVSREKKESFPLTVTSAQKNPTAFYLCASRPQGPTDTQYFGPGTRLTVL.

The CDR3 nucleotides read TGTGCCAGCAGCTATACCGTTCACAATGAGCAGTTCTTC. Translated: CASSYTVHNEQFF. The genes are TRBV6-2 or TRBV6-3 and TRBJ2-1; no reliable D call. The CDR3 is made up of 13 amino acids. V was clipped by 6 bases and J by 5 bases, with 11 bases between them. Germline CDR1 is MNHEY and CDR2 is SVGEGT.

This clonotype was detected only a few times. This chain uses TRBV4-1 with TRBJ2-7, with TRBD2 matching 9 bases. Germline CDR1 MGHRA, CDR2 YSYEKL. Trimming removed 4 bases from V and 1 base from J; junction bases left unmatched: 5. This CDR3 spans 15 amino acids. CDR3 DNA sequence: TGCGCCAGCAGCCGATTAGCGGGAGAGTCCTACGAGCAGTACTTC. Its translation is CASSRLAGESYEQYF.

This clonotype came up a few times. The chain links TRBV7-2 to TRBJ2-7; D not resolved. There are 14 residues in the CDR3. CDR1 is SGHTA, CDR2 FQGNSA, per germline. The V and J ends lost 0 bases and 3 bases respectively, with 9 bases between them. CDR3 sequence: CASSLAPLDYEQYF. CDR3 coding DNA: TGTGCCAGCAGCTTAGCGCCGTTGGACTACGAGCAGTACTTC.

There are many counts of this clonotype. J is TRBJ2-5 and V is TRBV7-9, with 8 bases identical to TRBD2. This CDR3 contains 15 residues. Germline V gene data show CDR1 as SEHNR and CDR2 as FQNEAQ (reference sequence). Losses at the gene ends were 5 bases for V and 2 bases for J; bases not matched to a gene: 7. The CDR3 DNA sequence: TGTGCCAGCAGCCGAGCGACTAGCGAACAAGAGACCCAGTACTTC. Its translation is CASSRATSEQETQYF. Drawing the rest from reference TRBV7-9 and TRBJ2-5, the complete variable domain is DTGVSQNPRHKITKRGQNVTFRCDPISEHNRLYWYRQTLGQGPEFLTYFQNEAQLEKSRLLSDRFSAERPKGSFSTLEIQRTEQGDSAMYLCASSRATSEQETQYFGPGTRLLVL.